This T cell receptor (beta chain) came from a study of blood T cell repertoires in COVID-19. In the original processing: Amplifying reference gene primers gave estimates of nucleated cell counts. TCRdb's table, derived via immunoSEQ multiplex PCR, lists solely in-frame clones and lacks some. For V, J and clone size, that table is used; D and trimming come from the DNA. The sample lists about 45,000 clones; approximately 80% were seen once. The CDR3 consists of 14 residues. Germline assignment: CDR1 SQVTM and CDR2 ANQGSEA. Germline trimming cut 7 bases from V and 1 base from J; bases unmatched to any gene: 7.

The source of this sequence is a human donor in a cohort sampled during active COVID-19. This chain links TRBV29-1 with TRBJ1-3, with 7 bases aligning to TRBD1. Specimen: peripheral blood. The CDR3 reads CSATGQLSGNTIYF. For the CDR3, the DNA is TGCAGCGCCACGGGACAGCTATCTGGAAACACCATATATTTT. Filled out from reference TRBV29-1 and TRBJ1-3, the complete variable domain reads SAVISQKPSRDICQRGTSLTIQCQVDSQVTMMFWYRQQPGQSLTLIATANQGSEATYESGFVIDKFPISRPNLTFSTLTVSNMSPEDSSIYLCSATGQLSGNTIYFGEGSWLTVV.